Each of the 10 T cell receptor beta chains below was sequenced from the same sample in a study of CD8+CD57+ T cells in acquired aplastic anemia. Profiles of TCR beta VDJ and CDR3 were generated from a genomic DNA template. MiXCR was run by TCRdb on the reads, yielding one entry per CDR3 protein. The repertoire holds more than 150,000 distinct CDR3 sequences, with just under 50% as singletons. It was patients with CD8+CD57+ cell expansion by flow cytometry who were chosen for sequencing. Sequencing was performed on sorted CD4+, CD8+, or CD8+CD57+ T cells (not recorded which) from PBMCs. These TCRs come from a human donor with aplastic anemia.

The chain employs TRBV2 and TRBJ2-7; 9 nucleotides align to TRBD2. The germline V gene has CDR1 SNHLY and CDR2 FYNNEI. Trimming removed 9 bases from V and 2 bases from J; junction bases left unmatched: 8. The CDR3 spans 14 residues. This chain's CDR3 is CARGAGGTTYEQYF. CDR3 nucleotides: TGTGCCAGAGGAGCGGGGGGAACTACCTACGAGCAGTACTTC.

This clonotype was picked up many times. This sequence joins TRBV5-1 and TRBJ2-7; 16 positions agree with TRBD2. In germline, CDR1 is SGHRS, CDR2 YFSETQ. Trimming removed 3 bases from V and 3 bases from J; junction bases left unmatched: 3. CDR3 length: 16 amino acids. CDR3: CASSSGLAGGHYEQYF. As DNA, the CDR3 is TGCGCCAGCAGCTCGGGACTAGCGGGAGGGCACTACGAGCAGTACTTC.

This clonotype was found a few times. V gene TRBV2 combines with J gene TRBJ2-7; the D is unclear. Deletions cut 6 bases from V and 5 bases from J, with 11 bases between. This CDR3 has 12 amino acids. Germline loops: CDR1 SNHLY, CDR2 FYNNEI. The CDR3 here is CASRLGGNEQYF. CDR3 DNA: TGTGCCAGCAGGCTAGGTGGCAACGAGCAGTACTTC.

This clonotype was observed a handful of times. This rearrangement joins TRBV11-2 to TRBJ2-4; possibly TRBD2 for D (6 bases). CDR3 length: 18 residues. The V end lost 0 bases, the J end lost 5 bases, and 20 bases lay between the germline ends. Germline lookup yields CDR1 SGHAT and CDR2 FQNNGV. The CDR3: CASSLDSSGPWGENIQYF. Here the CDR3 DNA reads TGTGCCAGCAGCTTAGATTCCAGCGGACCGTGGGGGGAAAACATTCAGTACTTC.

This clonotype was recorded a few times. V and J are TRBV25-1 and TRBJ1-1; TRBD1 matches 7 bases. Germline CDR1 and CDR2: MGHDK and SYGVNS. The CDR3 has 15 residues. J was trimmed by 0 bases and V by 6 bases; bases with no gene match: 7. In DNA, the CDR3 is TGTGCCAGCAGCCTTCCGGGACAGATGAACACTGAAGCTTTCTTT. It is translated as CASSLPGQMNTEAFF.

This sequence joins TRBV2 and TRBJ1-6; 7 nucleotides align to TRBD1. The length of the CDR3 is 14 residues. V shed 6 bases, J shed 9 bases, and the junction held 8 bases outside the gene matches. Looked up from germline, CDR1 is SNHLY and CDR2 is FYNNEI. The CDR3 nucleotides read TGTGCCAGCAGCCCGGACAGGCATGGTTCACCCCTCCACTTT. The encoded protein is CASSPDRHGSPLHF.

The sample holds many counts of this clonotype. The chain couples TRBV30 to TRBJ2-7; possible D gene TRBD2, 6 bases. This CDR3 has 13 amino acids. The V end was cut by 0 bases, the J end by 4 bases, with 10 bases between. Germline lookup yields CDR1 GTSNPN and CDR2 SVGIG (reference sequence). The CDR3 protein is CAWSVGRTYEQYF. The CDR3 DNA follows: TGTGCCTGGAGTGTCGGGAGAACGTACGAGCAGTACTTC.

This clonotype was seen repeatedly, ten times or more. CDR3 sequence reads: CASRSFLGVEETQYF. DNA of the CDR3: TGTGCCAGCAGGTCCTTCCTGGGGGTAGAAGAGACCCAGTACTTC. The gene calls are TRBV25-1 and TRBJ2-5; D may be TRBD1 or TRBD2 (5 bases each). Trimming took off 6 bases at V and 3 bases at J, with 17 bases between the two ends. Germline-derived CDR1 and CDR2 are MGHDK and SYGVNS. The CDR3 sequence is 15 residues long.

Written as DNA, the CDR3 is TGCAGTGCCCACAGGGCGGGGAATTCACCCCTCCACTTT. As protein: CSAHRAGNSPLHF. The chain uses TRBV20-1 and TRBJ1-6, with a weak D call TRBD1 (6 bases). The V end lost 6 bases, the J end lost 7 bases, and 13 bases lay between the germline ends. The CDR3 totals 13 residues. The germline V gene encodes CDR1 DFQATT and CDR2 SNEGSKA (reference sequence).

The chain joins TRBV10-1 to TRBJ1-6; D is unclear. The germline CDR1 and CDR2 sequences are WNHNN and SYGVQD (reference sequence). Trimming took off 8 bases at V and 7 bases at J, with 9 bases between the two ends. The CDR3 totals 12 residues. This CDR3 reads CASSAGNSPLHF. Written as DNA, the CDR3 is TGCGCCAGCTCGGCTGGAAATTCACCCCTCCACTTT.